This T cell receptor beta chain was sequenced in a study of beta chain features in type 1 diabetes. At the level of the study: Cells sorted and examined across all samples totaled 107,917,701.

With respect to this clone: The antigen remains unidentified.

CDR1 is MNHEY and CDR2 is SVGAGI in the germline V gene. The CDR3 has 16 amino acids. Trimming pared 0 bases from V and 0 bases from J, leaving 11 bases between. The entirety of the isolated RNA underwent reverse transcription, so expressed TCRB transcripts were sequenced. It was found that naive, central memory and regulatory T cell samples averaged about 3.4 million reads. The repertoire was sequenced with immunoSEQ multiplex PCR; TCRdb's copy has only in-frame clones and lacks some. The sample records roughly 340,000 clones, about 14% being singletons. Study results and caveats: Moderate yet significant TCRB CDR3 shortening was seen in Type 1 diabetes patients in all four CD4+ subsets. Fewer insertions but more deletions were seen at VDJ junctions in type 1 diabetes patients. Patients' naive, central memory and regulatory TCRB repertoires appeared more alike than those of healthy donors.

The V and J genes are TRBV6-5 and TRBJ1-2, with D possibly being TRBD1 (5 bases). This receptor was identified in a woman between 18 and 29 years old with type 1 diabetes. Sequencing was done on a sample of naive CD4+ T cells from blood. The CDR3 coding sequence is TGTGCCAGCAGTTACTCGATACAGGCAGCTAACTATGGCTACACCTTC. It encodes CASSYSIQAANYGYTF.